The T cell receptor (beta chain) under discussion was sequenced for a study of blood T cell repertoires in COVID-19. In the study overall: Samples of COVID-19 (acute and convalescent) were obtained from the United States, Italy and Spain.

The protocol was immunoSEQ multiplex PCR, while the TCRdb copy is restricted to in-frame clones and leaves out a portion. The table has about 130,000 clones, over 75% seen once. Germline V gene lookup returns CDR1 SGHRS and CDR2 YFSETQ. V lost 6 bases and J lost 0, with 15 bases in between. This CDR3 has 15 amino acids. Material for sequencing was peripheral blood. J is TRBJ1-1 and V is TRBV5-1; tentative D call: TRBD1 (5 bases). The receptor was derived from an elderly woman with acute or convalescent COVID-19. The DNA of the CDR3 is TGCGCCAGCAAACAGGTTACAGGCCTGAACACTGAAGCTTTCTTT. Protein product: CASKQVTGLNTEAFF.